This TCR beta chain was observed in a study of CD8+ T cells in alopecia areata. Study conclusions and caveats: Tofacitinib significantly reduced both scalp clonality and expanded CD8+ clones among the top 100.

This CDR3 is built from 15 residues. V lost 0 bases and J lost 7, with 12 bases in between. Germline V gene lookup returns CDR1 ENHRY and CDR2 SYGVKD. Sequencing used cDNA as its template, made by extracting RNA and reverse transcribing it. The method was immunoSEQ multiplex PCR; TCRdb's version includes in-frame clones alone and lacks a portion of them. The sample records about 300,000 clones, roughly 50% being singletons. Treatment defined: oral pan-JAK inhibitor, 5-10 mg twice daily. This clone was picked up a small number of times. Its specificity is not known. Sequencing was performed on CD4+ T cells sorted from blood, taken at week 24, from a patient treated with tofacitinib. The chain is built from TRBV10-3 and TRBJ1-4; D is undetermined. The TCR originated in a human donor with alopecia areata. CDR3 DNA sequence: TGTGCCATCAGTGAGTCGGCGCCAGTAGGTGAAAAACTGTTTTTT. This encodes CAISESAPVGEKLFF.